This T cell receptor beta chain is drawn from a study of blood T cell repertoires in COVID-19. As for the study in general: Collection of acute and convalescent COVID-19 samples took place in the United States, Italy and Spain. PBMCs, B-cell-depleted T cells, or T cells provided the cDNA or gDNA that made up the material.

Authors' processing steps: Reference gene primer amplification gave estimated nucleated cell counts. The table came from immunoSEQ multiplex PCR; TCRdb's copy has only in-frame clones and leaves some out. That table is the source of V, J and clone size, and D and trimming were worked out from the DNA. The sample carries approximately 300,000 clones, about 85% recorded once. Trimming removed 1 base from V and 5 bases from J, with 11 bases in between. CDR1 LGHDT and CDR2 YNNKEL come from the germline V gene (reference sequence). The CDR3 runs to 14 residues. The sequence came from a woman aged 45 to 65 with active or convalescent COVID-19. Sequencing was done on a sample of peripheral blood. This chain links TRBV3-1 (or the pseudogene TRBV3-2) with TRBJ1-1, with D maybe TRBD1 (6 bases). The CDR3 DNA reads as TGTGCCAGCAGCCAAGTGGGGGCGCGGACTGAAGCTTTCTTT. It specifies CASSQVGARTEAFF.